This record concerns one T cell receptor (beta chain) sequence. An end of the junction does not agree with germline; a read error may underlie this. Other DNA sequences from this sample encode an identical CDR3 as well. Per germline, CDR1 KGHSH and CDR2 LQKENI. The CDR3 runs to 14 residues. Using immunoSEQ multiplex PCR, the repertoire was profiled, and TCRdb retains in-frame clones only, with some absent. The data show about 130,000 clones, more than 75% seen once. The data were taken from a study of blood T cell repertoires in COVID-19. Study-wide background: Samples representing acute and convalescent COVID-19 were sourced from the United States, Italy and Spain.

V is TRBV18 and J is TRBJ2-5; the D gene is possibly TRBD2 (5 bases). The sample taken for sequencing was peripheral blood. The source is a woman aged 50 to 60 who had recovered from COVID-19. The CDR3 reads CASSPPAGKETQYF. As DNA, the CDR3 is TGTGCCAGCTCGCCACCTGCCGGGAAAGAGACCCAGTACTTC.